This T cell receptor beta chain stems from a study of blood T cell repertoires in COVID-19 (dated by TCRdb to about 2020). Regarding the complete study: Samples covering the acute and convalescent phases of COVID-19 were provided by collaborators in the United States, Italy and Spain. The prospective study material was composed of cDNA or gDNA derived from T cells, B-cell-depleted T cells, or PBMCs. Subjects who had been exposed to COVID-19, were actively infected with it, or had recovered from it provided the deeply sampled blood TCRbeta repertoires that made up the dataset. A freely available public database, intended as a resource for researchers studying the immune response to SARS-CoV-2, is where the repertoires were released. Samples came from the ongoing ImmuneRACE study (first 160 participants) plus 1,254 subjects from 6 global collaborators. The sample metadata nearly always contained a de-identified subject ID, COVID-19 status, age in years and sex. HLA class I and class II types, where available, came from metadata supplied by the sample provider rather than from assay-based typing.

The CDR3 runs 13 amino acids, cysteine and phenylalanine included. Kept here is only the CDR3 DNA, which spans 39 bases and is read in frame from base 1. At the junction V is shortened by 0 bases and J by 5 bases, with 6 bases in between. CDR1 is given as SGDLS and CDR2 as YYNGEE, both from the germline V gene. The immunoSEQ Assay, a bias-controlled multiplex PCR, was used to amplify TCRbeta CDR3 regions from genomic DNA. Regarding the original processing steps: Within the assay, amplification of reference gene primers was used to estimate how many nucleated cells each sample contained. To quantify the absolute abundance of each unique TCRbeta CDR3 rearrangement, sequence reads were collapsed and filtered. For each sample, productive Simpson clonality was calculated as the square root of Simpson's diversity index over productive rearrangements. Sourced from immuneACCESS, this table was stored by TCRdb with only in-frame sequences that have V and J called. A share of the clones is absent; for the studies checked, an unresolved V gene accounts for under half, and the remainder has no known explanation. That table gives V, J and clone size, and the DNA gave D and trimming. The sample table holds 30,000 to 45,000 clones, of which approximately 90% were seen once. Clones ranked in the top ten supply 2% to 2.5% of the sample.

What the authors observed across the whole study: The amount of clinical and demographic metadata varied by source and participant and was provided uncurated.

A word on this clone: The antigen this receptor binds is unknown. No base quality values were provided; no much bigger clone lies one nucleotide off.

Whole blood was collected in K2EDTA tubes by collaborating institutions according to the institutions' own protocols. Collaborator samples were shipped for TCRbeta analysis as frozen whole blood, isolated PBMCs, or DNA extracted from either sample type. The receptor was isolated from a man aged 50-60 years with active COVID-19. The sample was peripheral blood. This receptor chain uses TRBV9 and TRBJ1-5; there is no confident call for the D gene. The CDR3 region reads CASSVEAYQPQHF. The DNA sequence reads TGTGCCAGCAGCGTAGAAGCTTATCAGCCCCAGCATTTT.